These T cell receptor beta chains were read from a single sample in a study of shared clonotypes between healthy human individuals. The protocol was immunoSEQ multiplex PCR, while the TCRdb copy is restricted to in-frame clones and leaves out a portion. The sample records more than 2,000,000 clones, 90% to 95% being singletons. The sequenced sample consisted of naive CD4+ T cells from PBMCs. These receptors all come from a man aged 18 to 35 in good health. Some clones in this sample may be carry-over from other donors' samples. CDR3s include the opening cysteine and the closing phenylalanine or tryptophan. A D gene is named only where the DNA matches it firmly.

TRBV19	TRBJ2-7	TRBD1	CASGTAYSYEQYF	TGTGCCAGCGGGACAGCTTACTCCTACGAGCAGTACTTC
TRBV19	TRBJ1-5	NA	CASTQPNLNSNQPQHF	TGTGCCAGTACCCAACCGAACCTAAATAGCAATCAGCCCCAGCATTTT
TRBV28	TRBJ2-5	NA	CASSFYGGVETQYF	TGTGCCAGCAGTTTCTACGGGGGCGTGGAGACCCAGTACTTC
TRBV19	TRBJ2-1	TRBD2	CASSTPKLAGGNEQFF	TGTGCCAGTAGTACCCCCAAACTAGCGGGAGGCAATGAGCAGTTCTTC
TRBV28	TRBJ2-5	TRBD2	CASSLYREGRETQYF	TGTGCCAGCAGTCTTTATCGGGAGGGCCGAGAGACCCAGTACTTC
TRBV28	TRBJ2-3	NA	CASSLSEGVADTQYF	TGTGCCAGCAGTCTCTCGGAGGGAGTGGCAGATACGCAGTATTTT
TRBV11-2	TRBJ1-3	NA	CASSLGTPSGNTIYF	TGTGCCAGCAGCTTAGGGACACCCTCTGGAAACACCATATATTTT
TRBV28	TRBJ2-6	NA	CASRGAISGANVLTF	TGTGCCAGCCGGGGTGCTATCTCTGGGGCCAACGTCCTGACTTTC
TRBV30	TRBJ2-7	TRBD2	CAWSVGLAVLEQYF	TGTGCCTGGAGTGTAGGGCTAGCGGTCCTCGAGCAGTACTTC
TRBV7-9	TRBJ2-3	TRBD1	CASRSGGATQYF	TGTGCCAGCAGATCAGGGGGAGCTACGCAGTATTTT
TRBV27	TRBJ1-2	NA	CASSLAGLSGDGYTF	TGTGCCAGCAGTTTGGCAGGTTTGTCTGGAGATGGCTACACCTTC
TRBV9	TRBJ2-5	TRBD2	CASSPMGAGGRQTQYF	TGTGCCAGCAGCCCCATGGGGGCGGGAGGACGGCAGACCCAGTACTTC
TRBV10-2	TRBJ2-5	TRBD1	CASRLQGAGEETQYF	TGCGCCAGCAGGCTACAGGGGGCCGGTGAAGAGACCCAGTACTTC
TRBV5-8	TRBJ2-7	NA	CASSVSGPTNEQYF	TGTGCCAGCAGCGTATCCGGGCCGACCAACGAGCAGTACTTC
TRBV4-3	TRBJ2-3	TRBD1	CASSRAGTGGTDTQYF	TGCGCCAGCAGCCGTGCCGGGACAGGGGGCACAGATACGCAGTATTTT
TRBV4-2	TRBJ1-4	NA	CASSQVRGAKLFF	TGTGCCAGCAGCCAAGTCCGGGGAGCAAAACTGTTTTTT
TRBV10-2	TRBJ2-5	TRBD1	CASSRIGTGGQETQYF	TGCGCCAGCAGCCGTATTGGGACAGGGGGCCAAGAGACCCAGTACTTC
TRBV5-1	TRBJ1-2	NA	CASSLDTGSLRYTF	TGCGCCAGCAGCTTGGACACAGGGTCGCTACGCTACACCTTC
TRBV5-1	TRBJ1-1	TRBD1	CASSAAGTGANTEAFF	TGCGCCAGCAGCGCGGCCGGGACAGGGGCGAACACTGAAGCTTTCTTT
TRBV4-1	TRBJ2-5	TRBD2	CASSQQRASGRAAETQYF	TGCGCCAGCAGCCAGCAACGGGCTAGCGGGAGGGCCGCGGAGACCCAGTACTTC
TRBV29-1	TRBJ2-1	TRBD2	CSVELAGLYNEQFF	TGCAGCGTCGAACTAGCGGGGCTATACAATGAGCAGTTCTTC
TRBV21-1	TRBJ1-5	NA	CASSRRPVQHF	TGTGCCAGCAGCAGGAGGCCAGTTCAGCATTTT
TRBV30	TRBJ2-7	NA	CAWSPGSTYEQYF	TGTGCCTGGAGTCCGGGCTCCACCTACGAGCAGTACTTC
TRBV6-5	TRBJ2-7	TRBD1	CASSYGSGTGSYEQYF	TGTGCCAGCAGTTACGGCTCCGGGACAGGGTCCTACGAGCAGTACTTC
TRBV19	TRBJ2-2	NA	CASSPPGVPGELFF	TGTGCCAGTAGCCCCCCCGGGGTACCCGGGGAGCTGTTTTTT
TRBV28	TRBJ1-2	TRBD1	CASGTEGARGYTF	TGTGCCAGCGGGACTGAGGGGGCGCGGGGCTACACCTTC
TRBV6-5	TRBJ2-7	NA	CASSYSLNWAYEQYF	TGTGCCAGCAGTTACTCCCTTAACTGGGCCTACGAGCAGTACTTC
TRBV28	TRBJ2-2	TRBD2	CASSSPAGRYTGELFF	TGTGCCAGCAGTTCCCCAGCGGGGAGATACACCGGGGAGCTGTTTTTT
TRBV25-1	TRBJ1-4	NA	CASSEAGAGGEKLFF	TGTGCCAGCAGTGAGGCCGGGGCTGGGGGTGAAAAACTGTTTTTT
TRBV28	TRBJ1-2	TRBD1	CASGKKQGPYGYTF	TGTGCCAGCGGAAAAAAACAGGGGCCCTATGGCTACACCTTC
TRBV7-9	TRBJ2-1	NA	CAVGTYNEQFF	TGTGCCGTGGGGACCTACAATGAGCAGTTCTTC
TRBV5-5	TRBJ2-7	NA	CASSLGRLDYEQYF	TGTGCCAGCAGCTTGGGGCGGTTAGACTACGAGCAGTACTTC
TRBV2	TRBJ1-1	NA	CASMMVNTEAFF	TGTGCCAGCATGATGGTGAACACTGAAGCTTTCTTT
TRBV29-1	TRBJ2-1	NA	CSVDGDQSSYNEQFF	TGCAGCGTTGATGGGGATCAGAGCTCCTACAATGAGCAGTTCTTC
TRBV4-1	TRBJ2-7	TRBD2	CASSQPRTSGHYEQYF	TGCGCCAGCAGCCAACCGAGGACTAGCGGGCACTACGAGCAGTACTTC
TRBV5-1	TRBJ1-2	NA	CASSLAGWGYTF	TGCGCCAGCAGCTTGGCGGGGTGGGGCTACACCTTC
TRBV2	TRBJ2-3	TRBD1	CASSPDRGPTDTQYF	TGTGCCAGCAGCCCCGACAGGGGACCCACAGATACGCAGTATTTT